This record looks at one TCR beta chain sequence and its context. As yet, its antigen is unknown. Since a much larger clone is just one base distant, this may be a read error. Tregs were sorted as CD4+CD25+CD127-/low cells. Study results and caveats: Tumor memory CD4+ T cell TCR gene usage clustered with blood and lymph node memory CD4+ cells and lymph node naive CD4+ cells. Greatest tumor Treg TCR overlap was with tumor naive CD4+ cells. The larger cohort examined one V-J beta rearrangement, not whole repertoires.

The CDR3 is 15 residues long. Germline values: CDR1 SGDLS, CDR2 YYNGEE. Unmatched junction bases numbered 9, after V lost 2 bases and J lost 7 bases. Semi-nested PCR with Nested Universal Primer A followed constant-region reverse priming of full-length variable regions. TCRdb analysed the 5' RACE reads with MiXCR anew, one entry per CDR3 protein. Counted here are about 57,000 distinct CDR3 sequences, 26% occurring once; the ten biggest clones make up around 2.1%. The sequencing sample was made of tumor-infiltrating Tregs sorted from the breast tumor. The clonotype comes from a female donor with breast cancer. The chain links TRBV9 to TRBJ2-3; TRBD2 aligns across 8 bases. The CDR3 spells CASSVRGDLANTQYF. CDR3 nucleotide sequence: TGTGCCAGCAGCGTGCGGGGGGACCTGGCAAATACGCAGTATTTT.